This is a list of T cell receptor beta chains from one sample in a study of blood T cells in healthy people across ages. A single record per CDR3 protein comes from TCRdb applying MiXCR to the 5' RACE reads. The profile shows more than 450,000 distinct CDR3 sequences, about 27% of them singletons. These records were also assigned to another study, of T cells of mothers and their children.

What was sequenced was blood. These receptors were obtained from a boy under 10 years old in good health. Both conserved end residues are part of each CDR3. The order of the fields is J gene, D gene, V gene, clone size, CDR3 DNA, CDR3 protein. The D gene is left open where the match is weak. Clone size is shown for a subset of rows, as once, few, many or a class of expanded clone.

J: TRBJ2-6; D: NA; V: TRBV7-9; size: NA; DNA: TGTGCCAGCAGCTTATTGGGGGTCGGGGCCAACGTCCTGACTTTC; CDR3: CASSLLGVGANVLTF
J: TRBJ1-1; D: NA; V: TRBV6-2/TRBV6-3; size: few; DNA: TGTGCCAGCAGTTACTCAAGAGGCACTGAAGCTTTCTTT; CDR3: CASSYSRGTEAFF
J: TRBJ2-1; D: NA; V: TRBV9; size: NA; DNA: TGTGCCAGCAGCTATGGGAGGAACAATGAGCAGTTCTTC; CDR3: CASSYGRNNEQFF
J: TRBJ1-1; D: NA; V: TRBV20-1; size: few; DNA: TGCAGTGCTAGTTTCGACGGCACTGAAGCTTTCTTT; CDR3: CSASFDGTEAFF
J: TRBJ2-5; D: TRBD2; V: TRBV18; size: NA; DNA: TGTGCCAGCTCGACGGGACTAGGGGTCCAAGAGACCCAGTACTTC; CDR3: CASSTGLGVQETQYF
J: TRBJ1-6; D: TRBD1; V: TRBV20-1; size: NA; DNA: TGCAGTGCTCAAAAGGGGACAGGGCTTAGATCACCCCTCCACTTT; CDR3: CSAQKGTGLRSPLHF
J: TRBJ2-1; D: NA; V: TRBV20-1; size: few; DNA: TGCAGTGCCAGAAACCGGGGCCGGATTTACAATGAGCAGTTCTTC; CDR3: CSARNRGRIYNEQFF
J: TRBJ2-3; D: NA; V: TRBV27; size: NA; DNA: TGTGCCAGCAGGCCCGTTTCCCAGGGCGGGACTAGCACAGATACGCAGTATTTT; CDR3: CASRPVSQGGTSTDTQYF
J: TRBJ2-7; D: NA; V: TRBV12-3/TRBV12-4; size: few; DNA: TGTGCCAGCAGTTTAAGGGCAGGGGTCCCCTACGAGCAGTACTTC; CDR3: CASSLRAGVPYEQYF
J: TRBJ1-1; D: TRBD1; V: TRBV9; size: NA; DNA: TGTGCCAGCAGCCTCGGACAGGGGGATAGAGCTGAAGCTTTCTTT; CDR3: CASSLGQGDRAEAFF
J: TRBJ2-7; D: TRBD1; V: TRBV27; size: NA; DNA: TGTGCCAGCAGTTTCTGGGACAGGGTTTACGAGCAGTACTTC; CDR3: CASSFWDRVYEQYF
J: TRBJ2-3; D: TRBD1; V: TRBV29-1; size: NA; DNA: TGCAGCGCCAATACAGGGGGCGCAGATACGCAGTATTTT; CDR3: CSANTGGADTQYF
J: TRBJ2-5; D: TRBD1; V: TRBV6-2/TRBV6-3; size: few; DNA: TGTGCCAGCAGTTCCAGGGGGCTGGAGACCCAGTACTTC; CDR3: CASSSRGLETQYF
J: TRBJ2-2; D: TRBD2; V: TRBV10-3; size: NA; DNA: TGTGCCATCAGTGAGGCGGGGGGGGAGAACACCGGGGAGCTGTTTTTT; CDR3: CAISEAGGENTGELFF
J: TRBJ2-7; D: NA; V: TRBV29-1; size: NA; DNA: TGCAGCGTTGAAGACTATTCCTACGAGCAGTACTTC; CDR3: CSVEDYSYEQYF
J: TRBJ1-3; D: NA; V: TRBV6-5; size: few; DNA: TGTGCCAGCAACCCATCCTCTGGAAACACCATATATTTT; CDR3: CASNPSSGNTIYF
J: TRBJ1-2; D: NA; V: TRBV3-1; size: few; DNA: TGTGCCAGCAGCGGCACATTAGGGGGTGGCTACACCTTC; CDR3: CASSGTLGGGYTF
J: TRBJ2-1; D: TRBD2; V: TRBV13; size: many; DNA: TGTGCCAGCAGCTTAGGCCTAGCGGGGCCCTACAATGAGCAGTTCTTC; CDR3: CASSLGLAGPYNEQFF
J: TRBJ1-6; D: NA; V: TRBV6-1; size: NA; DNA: TGTGCCAGCAGTCGTACAGGGTGGTATTCACCCCTCCACTTT; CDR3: CASSRTGWYSPLHF
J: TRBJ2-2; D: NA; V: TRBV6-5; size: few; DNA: TGTGCCAGCAGTTACTCGATTTTCGGGGGCACCAACACCGGGGAGCTGTTTTTT; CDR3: CASSYSIFGGTNTGELFF
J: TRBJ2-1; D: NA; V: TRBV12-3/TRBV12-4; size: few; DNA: TGTGCCAGCAGTTTACCAGGCAGGGGTTACAATGAGCAGTTCTTC; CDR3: CASSLPGRGYNEQFF
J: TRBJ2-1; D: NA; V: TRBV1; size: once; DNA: TGCACCAGCAGCCAGGAACTAGCGGGAGGGAACAATGAGCAGTTCTTC; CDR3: CTSSQELAGGNNEQFF
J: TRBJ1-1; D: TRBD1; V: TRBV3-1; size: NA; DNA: TGTGCCAGCAGACCAGGGGGCATGAACACTGAAGCTTTCTTT; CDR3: CASRPGGMNTEAFF
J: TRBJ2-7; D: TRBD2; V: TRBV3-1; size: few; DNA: TGTGCCAGCAGCCAAGGGCTAGCGGGATATGAGCAGTACTTC; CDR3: CASSQGLAGYEQYF
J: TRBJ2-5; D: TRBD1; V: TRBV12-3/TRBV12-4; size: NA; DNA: TGTGCCAGCACCAACCAGGGGGTCCGGGAGACCCAGTACTTC; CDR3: CASTNQGVRETQYF
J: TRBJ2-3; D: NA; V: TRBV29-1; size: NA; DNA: TGCAGCGTTGGAGCAGGAGATACGCAGTATTTT; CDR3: CSVGAGDTQYF
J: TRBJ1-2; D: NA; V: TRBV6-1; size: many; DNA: TGTGCCAGCAGTGTTGACGGGGGCCGTGGCTACACCTTC; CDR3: CASSVDGGRGYTF
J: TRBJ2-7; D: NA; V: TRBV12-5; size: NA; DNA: TGTGCTAGTGCCCTGGGCACCGTCGGTAGGTCCTACGAGCAGTACTTC; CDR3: CASALGTVGRSYEQYF
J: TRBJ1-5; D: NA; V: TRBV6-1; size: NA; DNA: TGTGCCAGCTCCAAGACGGGGGGTGGCAATCAGCCCCAGCATTTT; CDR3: CASSKTGGGNQPQHF
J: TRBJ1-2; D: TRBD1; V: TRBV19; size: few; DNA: TGTGCCAGTAGTCCATCCCCGGACAGGATTAACTATGGCTACACCTTC; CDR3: CASSPSPDRINYGYTF
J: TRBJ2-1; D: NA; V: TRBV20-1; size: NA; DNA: TGCAGTGCTAGAGATGGACTTGGAGGCGATGAGCAGTTCTTC; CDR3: CSARDGLGGDEQFF
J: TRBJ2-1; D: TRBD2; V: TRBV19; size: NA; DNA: TGTGCCAGTAGTACTAGCGGGGGACAAAACAATGAGCAGTTCTTC; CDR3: CASSTSGGQNNEQFF
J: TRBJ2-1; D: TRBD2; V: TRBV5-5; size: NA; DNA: TGTGCCAGCAGCTTTGGACTAGCGGGTTACAATGAGCAGTTCTTC; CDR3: CASSFGLAGYNEQFF